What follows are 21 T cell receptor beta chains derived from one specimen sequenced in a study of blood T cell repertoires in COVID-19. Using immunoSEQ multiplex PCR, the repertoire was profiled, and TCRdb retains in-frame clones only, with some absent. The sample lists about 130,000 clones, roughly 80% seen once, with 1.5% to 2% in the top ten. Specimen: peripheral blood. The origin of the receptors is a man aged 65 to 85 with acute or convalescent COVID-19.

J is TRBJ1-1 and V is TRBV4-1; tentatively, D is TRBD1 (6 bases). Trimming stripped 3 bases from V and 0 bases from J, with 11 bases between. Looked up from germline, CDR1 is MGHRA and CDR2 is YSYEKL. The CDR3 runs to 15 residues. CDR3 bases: TGCGCCAGCAGCCAGATACAGGGAATGAACACTGAAGCTTTCTTT. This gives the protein CASSQIQGMNTEAFF.

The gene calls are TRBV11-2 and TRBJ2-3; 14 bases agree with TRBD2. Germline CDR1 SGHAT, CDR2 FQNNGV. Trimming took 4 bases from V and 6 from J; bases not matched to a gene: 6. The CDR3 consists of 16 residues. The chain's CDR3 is CASSWGLAGVGDTQYF. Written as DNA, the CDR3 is TGTGCCAGCAGCTGGGGACTAGCGGGGGTGGGGGATACGCAGTATTTT.

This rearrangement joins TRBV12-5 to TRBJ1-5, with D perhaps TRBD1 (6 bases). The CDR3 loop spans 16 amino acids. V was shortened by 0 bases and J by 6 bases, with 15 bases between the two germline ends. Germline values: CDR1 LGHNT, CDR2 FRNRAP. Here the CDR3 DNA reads TGTGCTAGTGGTTTGGTCCTCGTTGGGGGCGGTCAGCCCCAGCATTTT. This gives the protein CASGLVLVGGGQPQHF.

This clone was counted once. The CDR3: CASSDGGTAIQETQYF. The CDR3 DNA is TGTGCCAGCAGCGACGGCGGGACAGCTATCCAAGAGACCCAGTACTTC. The genes are TRBV27 and TRBJ2-5; a weak D match, TRBD1 (7 bases). V lost 6 bases to trimming and J lost 1 base, with 18 bases between them. The CDR3 consists of 16 residues. Germline V CDR1 and CDR2: MNHEY, SMNVEV (reference sequence).

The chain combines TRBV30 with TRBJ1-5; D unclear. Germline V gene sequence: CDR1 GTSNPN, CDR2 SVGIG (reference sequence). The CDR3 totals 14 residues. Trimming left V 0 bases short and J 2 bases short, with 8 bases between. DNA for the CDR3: TGTGCCTGGAGTGTGTCAAGCGGCAATCAGCCCCAGCATTTT. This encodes CAWSVSSGNQPQHF.

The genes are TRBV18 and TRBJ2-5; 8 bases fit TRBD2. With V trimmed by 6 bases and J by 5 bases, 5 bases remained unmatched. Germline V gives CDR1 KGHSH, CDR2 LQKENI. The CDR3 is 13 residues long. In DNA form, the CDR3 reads TGTGCCAGCTCTCCCGGGGGGGTCGAGACCCAGTACTTC. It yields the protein CASSPGGVETQYF.

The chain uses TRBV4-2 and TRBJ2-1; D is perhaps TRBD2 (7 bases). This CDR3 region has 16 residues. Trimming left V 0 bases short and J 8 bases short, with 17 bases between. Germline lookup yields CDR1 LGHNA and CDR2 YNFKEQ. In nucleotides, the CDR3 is TGTGCCAGCAGCCAAGATTATAGGGGGGGGAAGGATGAGCAGTTCTTC. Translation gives CASSQDYRGGKDEQFF.

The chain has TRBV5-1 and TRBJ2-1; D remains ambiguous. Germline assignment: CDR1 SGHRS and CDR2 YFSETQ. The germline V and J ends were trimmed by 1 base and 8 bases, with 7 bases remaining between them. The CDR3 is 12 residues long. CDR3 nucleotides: TGCGCCAGCAGCTTGCCACATGATGAGCAGTTCTTC. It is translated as CASSLPHDEQFF.

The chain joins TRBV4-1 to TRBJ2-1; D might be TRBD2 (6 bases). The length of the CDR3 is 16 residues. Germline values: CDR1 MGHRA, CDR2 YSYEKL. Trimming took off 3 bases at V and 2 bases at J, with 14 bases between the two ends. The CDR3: CASSQVQLAAYNEQFF. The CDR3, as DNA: TGCGCCAGCAGCCAGGTACAACTAGCAGCCTACAATGAGCAGTTCTTC.

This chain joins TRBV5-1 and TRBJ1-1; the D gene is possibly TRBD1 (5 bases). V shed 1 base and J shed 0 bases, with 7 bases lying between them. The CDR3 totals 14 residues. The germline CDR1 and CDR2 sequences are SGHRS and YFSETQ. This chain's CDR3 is CASSLLQVNTEAFF. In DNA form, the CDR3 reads TGCGCCAGCAGCTTGCTACAGGTGAACACTGAAGCTTTCTTT.

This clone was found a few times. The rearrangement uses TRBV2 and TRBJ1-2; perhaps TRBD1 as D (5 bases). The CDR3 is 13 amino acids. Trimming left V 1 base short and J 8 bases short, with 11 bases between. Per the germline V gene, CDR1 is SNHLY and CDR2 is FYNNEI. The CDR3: CASSEVRVGGYTF. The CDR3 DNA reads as TGTGCCAGCAGTGAAGTCAGGGTGGGCGGCTACACCTTC.

The CDR3 region is CASSQGQEFTDTQYF. CDR3 sequence (DNA): TGCGCCAGCAGCCAAGGACAGGAGTTCACAGATACGCAGTATTTT. The J gene is TRBJ2-3, the V gene TRBV4-1; tentative D call: TRBD1 (6 bases). Per the germline V gene, CDR1 is MGHRA and CDR2 is YSYEKL. CDR3 length equals 15 residues. V lost 1 base and J 2 bases, leaving 10 bases between the germline ends.

CDR3: CASSPGQSRVDTEAFF. The CDR3 bases are TGTGCCAGCAGCCCTGGACAGTCGAGGGTTGATACTGAAGCTTTCTTT. The chain employs TRBV6-2 or TRBV6-3 and TRBJ1-1; D is possibly TRBD1 (6 bases). The length of the CDR3 is 16 residues. Germline V CDR1 and CDR2: MNHEY, SVGEGT. Trimming cost V 6 bases and J 5 bases, with 22 bases left between them.

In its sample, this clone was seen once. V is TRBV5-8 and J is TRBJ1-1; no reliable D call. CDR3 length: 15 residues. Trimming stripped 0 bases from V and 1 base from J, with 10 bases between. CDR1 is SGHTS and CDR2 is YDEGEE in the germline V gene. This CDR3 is CASSLGASSNTEAFF. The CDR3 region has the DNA TGTGCCAGCAGCTTGGGGGCAAGTTCGAACACTGAAGCTTTCTTT.

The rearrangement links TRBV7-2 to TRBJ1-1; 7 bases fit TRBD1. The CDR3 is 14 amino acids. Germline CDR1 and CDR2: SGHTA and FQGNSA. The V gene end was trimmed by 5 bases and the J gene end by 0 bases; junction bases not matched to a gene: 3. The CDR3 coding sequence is TGTGCCAGCAGCAGACAGGGCATGAACACTGAAGCTTTCTTT. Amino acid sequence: CASSRQGMNTEAFF.

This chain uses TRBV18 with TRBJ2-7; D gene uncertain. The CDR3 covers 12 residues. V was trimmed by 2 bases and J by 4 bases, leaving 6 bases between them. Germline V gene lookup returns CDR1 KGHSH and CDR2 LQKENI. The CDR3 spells CASSPRQYEQYF. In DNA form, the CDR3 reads TGTGCCAGCTCACCAAGACAATACGAGCAGTACTTC. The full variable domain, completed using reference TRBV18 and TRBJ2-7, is NAGVMQNPRHLVRRRGQEARLRCSPMKGHSHVYWYRQLPEEGLKFMVYLQKENIIDESGMPKERFSAEFPKEGPSILRIQQVVRGDSAAYFCASSPRQYEQYFGPGTRLTVT.

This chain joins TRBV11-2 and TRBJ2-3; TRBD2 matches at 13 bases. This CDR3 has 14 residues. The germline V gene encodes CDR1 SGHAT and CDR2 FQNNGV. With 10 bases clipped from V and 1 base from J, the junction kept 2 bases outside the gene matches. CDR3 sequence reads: CATGTSGGTDTQYF. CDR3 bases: TGTGCCACCGGGACTAGCGGGGGCACAGATACGCAGTATTTT.

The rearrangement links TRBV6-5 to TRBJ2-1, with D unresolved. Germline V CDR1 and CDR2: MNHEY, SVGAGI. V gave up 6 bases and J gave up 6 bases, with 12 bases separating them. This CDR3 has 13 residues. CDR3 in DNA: TGTGCCAGCAGATTTCCGGGTTTCAATGAGCAGTTCTTC. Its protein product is CASRFPGFNEQFF.

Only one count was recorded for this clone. The DNA of the CDR3 is TGTGCCAGCAGGCCAGCGGGGGGCGAAGAGACCCAGTACTTC. Encoded protein: CASRPAGGEETQYF. This rearrangement joins TRBV7-2 to TRBJ2-5, with 9 bases that match TRBD2. The CDR3 runs 14 residues. J lost 3 bases, V lost 6 bases, and 5 bases had no gene match. Per the germline V gene, CDR1 is SGHTA and CDR2 is FQGNSA.

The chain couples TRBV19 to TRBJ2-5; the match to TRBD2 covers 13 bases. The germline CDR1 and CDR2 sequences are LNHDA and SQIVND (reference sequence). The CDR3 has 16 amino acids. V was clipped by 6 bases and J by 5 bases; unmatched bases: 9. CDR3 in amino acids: CASSLTSGGSWETQYF. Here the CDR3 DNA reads TGTGCCAGTAGCCTGACTAGCGGGGGGTCATGGGAGACCCAGTACTTC.

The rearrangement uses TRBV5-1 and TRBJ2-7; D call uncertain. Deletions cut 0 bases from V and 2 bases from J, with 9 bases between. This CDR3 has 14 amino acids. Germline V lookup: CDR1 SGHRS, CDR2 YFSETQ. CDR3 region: CASSLDGIPYEQYF. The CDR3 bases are TGCGCCAGCAGCTTGGATGGCATCCCCTACGAGCAGTACTTC.